This TCR beta chain was found in a study of blood T cell repertoires in COVID-19. Overall study: Researchers got acute and convalescent COVID-19 samples from the United States, Italy and Spain.

Some clones are missing from TCRdb's copy, which holds only in-frame ones; the method was immunoSEQ multiplex PCR. The sample lists about 91,000 clones; around 80% were seen once. The TCR sequence derives from a man aged 45-60 years with active or convalescent COVID-19. The sequencing input was peripheral blood.

CDR3 loop: CASSQGQGSYEQYF. The DNA for the CDR3 is TGCGCCAGCAGCCAGGGACAGGGATCCTACGAGCAGTACTTC. The chain carries TRBV5-1 and TRBJ2-7; 9 bases line up with TRBD1. This CDR3 region has 14 residues. V dropped 4 bases and J dropped 1; count of bases not matched to a gene: 3. Germline CDR1 reads SGHRS; CDR2 reads YFSETQ.